This T cell receptor (beta chain) stems from a study of regulatory T cells in long-lasting Graves disease (dated by TCRdb to about 2021). About the full investigation: Newly diagnosed Graves' disease patients had taken antithyroid drugs for less than 3 months. Patients with persistent Graves' disease were compared with patients with newly diagnosed Graves' disease using TCR sequencing and RNA sequencing of peripheral blood. The study was registered as a clinical trial and conducted in China. A total of some 35 samples underwent TCR sequencing: around 13 from persistent and around 20 from newly diagnosed Graves' disease patients.

The time point tag for this specimen amounts to: newly diagnosed GD, antithyroid drugs for less than 3 months. RNA was extracted from PBMCs in TRIzol for both TCR sequencing and RNA sequencing. The diagnosis of Graves' disease was made according to American Thyroid Association guidelines. Recruitment of patients was carried out at an endocrinology department in Xi'an, China. Each patient gave 9 to 10 milliliters of peripheral blood, collected in an EDTA anticoagulant tube. Ficoll Paque Plus density gradient separation was used to isolate PBMCs, and no further T cell sorting was performed. RNA quality was checked with an Agilent 2100 Bioanalyzer and agarose gel, and concentration with a NanoDrop 2000. This clonotype was detected many times. Its antigen is currently not known. Qualities for individual bases were not recorded, and no much larger clone is one base off. A distance of 11 bases separates the germline ends of V and J, which lose 1 base and 2 bases respectively. Taken from the germline V gene (reference sequence), the CDR1 and CDR2 loops are LGHDT and YNNKEL. The CDR3 holds 15 amino acids from the cysteine to the phenylalanine. The sequence is cut down to CDR3 DNA, 45 bases in frame from base 1.

The library was built by means of multiplex PCR. Sequencing took place on an Illumina HiSeq 4000. CDR3 regions were amplified by Arm-PCR with iRepertoire HTBI primers to construct TCR beta libraries. Gel purification was performed on PCR products prior to sequencing. The paper's data handling went like this. Gene usage analysis of CDR3 amino acid clonotypes used the 55 to 80 TRBV and fewer than 15 TRBJ segments found across samples. COPE and FqMerger were used to merge filtered high-quality paired reads into contigs. BLAST was used to align contigs to the IMGT TRBV, TRBD and TRBJ reference genes, and CDR3 was defined following IMGT. Clonotypes above 0.1% frequency were classified as highly expanded clones. Shannon entropy served as the measure of repertoire diversity, while the Gini coefficient captured V-J evenness. Public clonotypes were defined as clonotypes shared by more than one individual. The raw public data were reprocessed by TCRdb itself: fastp quality trimming at Q25, MiXCR clonotype calling, in-frame beta chains only. Records with the same CDR3 protein are collapsed into one entry carrying the most frequent genes and DNA. TCRdb, not the original authors, processed these V and J calls. Recorded for this sample are about 620,000 distinct CDR3 sequences; 15% to 20% of them occurred a single time. The ten top clones hold about 18% of the sample.

General study outcomes and caveats: Lower TCR Shannon entropy and fewer highly expanded clones were observed in persistent Graves' disease patients than in newly diagnosed patients, which suggested clonal expansion. Persistent disease showed preferential use of TRBV28, TRBJ1-2 and TRBJ2-5, whereas newly diagnosed disease favored TRBV20-1 and TRBJ2-1. More public clonotypes were shared among persistent patients (more than 2,500) than among newly diagnosed patients (roughly 1,000). Sequencing and analysis were restricted to the TCR beta chain. Peripheral blood alone was examined, since thyroid tissue, which constituted the primary lesion, could not be accessed. The small sample size was acknowledged by the authors as a limitation that may reduce accuracy.

This sample was also put to use in a study of T cells in Graves' hyperthyroidism and ophthalmopathy. Looking at the second paper: A patient counted as having stable Graves' hyperthyroidism if no progression to ophthalmopathy occurred over 18 months of follow-up. The hyperthyroidism patients were between 18 and 65 years old and newly diagnosed, with a disease duration of less than 2 months. The study excluded patients with uncontrolled infections, other autoimmune diseases, pregnancy or lactation. Diagnoses were based on clinical symptoms, serum thyroxine and TRAb, thyroid ultrasound and orbital computed tomography. The first round of RT-PCR for the TCR CDR3 was performed with the HTBI primer set and the Qiagen OneStep RT-PCR kit. Blood samples also contained most of the expanded thyroid clonotypes (frequency above 0.001), which suggests that blood repertoires may reflect thyroid immune responses. A 13 V-J signature model separated ophthalmopathy from stable hyperthyroidism, with over 85% sensitivity and 81.08% specificity in cross-validation and 80%/75% in testing. In validation, the model predicted progression to ophthalmopathy a median of approximately 6.6 months before onset, with approximately 70% sensitivity and just under 75% specificity. To identify TCR V-J signatures that set the groups apart, the researchers used a discovery cohort of about a hundred patients, made up of around 42 with Graves' ophthalmopathy and around 58 with stable Graves' hyperthyroidism. Prospective prediction of ophthalmopathy was tested in an independent validation cohort of 18 to 20 hyperthyroidism patients and 15 to 17 patients who later progressed to ophthalmopathy. The 100 discovery patients were randomly split 7:3 into training and test sets. The study also compared thyroid tissue and blood T-cell repertoires from several Graves' hyperthyroidism patients. Once sampling was done, hyperthyroidism patients were given methimazole at a starting dose of 30 mg daily, whereas ophthalmopathy patients were given high-dose intravenous methylprednisolone. A second multiplex PCR round built the libraries, followed by size selection and purification. The libraries were sequenced on an Illumina HiSeq2000 using paired-end 100 bp reads. Raw data were processed with SOAPnuke, discarding reads with adapters, uncalled bases, mean Phred below 15, or no exact constant-primer or identifier match. High-quality paired reads were merged with COPE v1.2.5, and unique nucleotide sequences were defined as clonotypes. Clonotypes were aligned to IMGT TRBV, TRBD and TRBJ reference segments using MiTCR v1.1. The analysis was restricted to V-J combinations with a frequency above 0.0001, which together covered 99% to 99.2% of the repertoires. A TCS score was defined as the ratio between F50 (clonal expansion) and ExV (chaos), using BLOSUM62-based TCRdist between CDR3 peptides within each V-J. Welch's t-statistics and random forest reduced 450 to 600 V-J features to about 13, which were used in a naive Bayes classifier (R e1071). No statistical method was used to set the sample size in advance, and investigators knew the group allocation. According to the paper, TCR Vbeta CDR3 sequencing was carried out on 135 peripheral blood samples, which came from fewer than 50 ophthalmopathy, around 75 hyperthyroidism and roughly 17 progressor patients.

The input for sequencing was peripheral blood mononuclear cells (PBMCs), taken at new diagnosis, from a patient treated with antithyroid drugs. In this chain, TRBV3-1 is recombined with TRBJ2-5; the D gene lacks a confident call. This receptor was identified in a woman aged 25 to 45 with Graves disease. Donor details come from another sample of the same person, matched by shared clones. The CDR3 protein sequence reads: CASSQGGAVQETQYF. Read as DNA, the sequence is TGTGCCAGCAGCCAAGGAGGAGCTGTACAAGAGACCCAGTACTTC.